Listed here are 6 T cell receptor beta chains from one sample, sequenced in a study of human T cells and chemical hapten exposure. The time point here: pre-sensitization, week 0. The treatment denotes: therapeutic diphenylcyclopropenone sensitization with weekly scalp DPC. TCRdb used MiXCR to reprocess the RACE reads, holding one entry per CDR3 protein. Of 250,000 or so distinct CDR3 sequences in the sample, 7.5% to 8% are singletons; the top ten hold about 1.1%. Sequencing was performed on whole blood, taken in connection with sensitization to the hapten diphenylcyclopropenone (DPC). These receptors originate from a man aged 18 to 30 with alopecia areata. Some clones in this sample may be carry-over from other donors' samples.

There are many counts of this clonotype. The rearrangement uses TRBV7-2 and TRBJ2-1, with D unclear. The germline CDR1 and CDR2 sequences are SGHTA and FQGNSA. V was clipped by 4 bases and J by 8 bases, with 15 bases between them. This CDR3 has 14 amino acids. The CDR3 region is CASSSPGLRDEQFF. For the CDR3, the DNA is TGTGCCAGCAGCTCCCCCGGGTTGCGCGATGAGCAGTTCTTC. Full variable domain (missing parts from reference TRBV7-2 and TRBJ2-1): GAGVSQSPSNKVTEKGKDVELRCDPISGHTALYWYRQSLGQGLEFLIYFQGNSAPDKSGLPSDRFSAERTGGSVSTLTIQRTQQEDSAVYLCASSSPGLRDEQFFGPGTRLTVL.

The chain is built from TRBV7-3 and TRBJ2-1, with D possibly being TRBD2 (6 bases). V shed 1 base and J shed 6 bases, with 10 bases lying between them. The CDR3 totals 14 residues. CDR1 and CDR2 from the germline V gene are SGHTA and FQGTGA. The CDR3: CASSLRGTSNEQFF. In nucleotides, the CDR3 is TGTGCCAGCAGCTTAAGGGGGACTTCCAATGAGCAGTTCTTC.

This clonotype has a handful of counts. The V gene is TRBV5-1, the J gene TRBJ1-2; D gene unclear. The CDR3 is 14 amino acids. The germline V and J ends were trimmed by 2 bases and 4 bases, with 12 bases remaining between them. CDR1 is SGHRS, CDR2 YFSETQ, per germline. The CDR3 loop reads CASSLQPPAYGYTF. The CDR3 nucleotides are TGCGCCAGCAGCTTACAGCCCCCCGCCTATGGCTACACCTTC.

The chain links TRBV12-3 or TRBV12-4 to TRBJ2-5, with D tentatively TRBD1 (6 bases). Trimming stripped 6 bases from V and 6 bases from J, with 11 bases between. The CDR3 totals 12 residues. CDR3 region: CASREDRKTQYF. The CDR3 nucleotides are TGTGCCAGCAGAGAGGACAGAAAGACCCAGTACTTC.

Only a few counts were recorded for this clonotype. The chain employs TRBV7-9 and TRBJ1-1; unclear D gene. CDR1 and CDR2 from the germline V gene are SEHNR and FQNEAQ (reference sequence). This CDR3 is 14 amino acids long. Trimming removed 11 bases at V and 6 bases at J, with 22 bases between. CDR3 region: CAFRDLTQTAEAFF. For the CDR3, the DNA is TGTGCCTTTCGAGACCTTACACAGACGGCTGAAGCTTTCTTT.

The chain uses TRBV12-3 or TRBV12-4 and TRBJ2-3; D might be TRBD2 (5 bases). The CDR3 sequence is 15 residues long. V lost 0 bases to trimming and J lost 1 base, with 8 bases between them. The CDR3 is CASSLAGRRTDTQYF. Here the CDR3 DNA reads TGTGCCAGCAGTTTAGCGGGGAGACGCACAGATACGCAGTATTTT.